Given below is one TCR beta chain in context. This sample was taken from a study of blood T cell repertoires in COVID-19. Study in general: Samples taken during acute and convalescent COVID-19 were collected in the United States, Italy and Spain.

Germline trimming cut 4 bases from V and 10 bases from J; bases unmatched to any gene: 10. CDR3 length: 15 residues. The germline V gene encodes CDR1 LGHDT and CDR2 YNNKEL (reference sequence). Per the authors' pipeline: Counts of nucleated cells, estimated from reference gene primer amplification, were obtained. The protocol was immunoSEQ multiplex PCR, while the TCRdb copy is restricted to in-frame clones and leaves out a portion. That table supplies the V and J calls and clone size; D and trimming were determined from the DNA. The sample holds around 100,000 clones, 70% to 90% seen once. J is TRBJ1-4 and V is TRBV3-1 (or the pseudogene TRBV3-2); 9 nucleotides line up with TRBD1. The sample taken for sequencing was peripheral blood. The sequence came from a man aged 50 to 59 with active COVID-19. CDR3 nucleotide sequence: TGTGCCAGCAGCCCGTCCCGGGACAGGGCCCCAAAACTGTTTTTT. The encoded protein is CASSPSRDRAPKLFF.